A selection of T cell receptor beta chains follows, all from one sample in a study of CD8 T cells in Susac syndrome. TCRdb itself ran the immunoSEQ multiplex PCR reads through MiXCR, one entry per CDR3 protein. The sample holds approximately 190,000 distinct CDR3 sequences, under 97% seen once. Sequencing was carried out using CD4+ T cells from PBMCs. The receptors come from a human donor with Susac syndrome. The CDR3 runs from the conserved cysteine through the conserved F or W. D genes are given only for firm matches. Not all rows give a size; the values are once, few, many and, for expanded clones, a class.

>NA|TRBV6-2/TRBV6-3|TRBJ2-7|13|NA
CASSGTLLYEQYF
TGTGCCAGCAGTGGGACCCTTCTCTACGAGCAGTACTTC
>NA|TRBV28|TRBJ2-7|13|NA
CASSRGRSYEQYF
TGTGCCAGCAGCCGGGGACGGTCCTACGAGCAGTACTTC
>NA|TRBV28|TRBJ2-1|16|NA
CASSSSDFLAYNEQFF
TGTGCCAGCAGTTCTTCAGATTTTCTAGCGTACAATGAGCAGTTCTTC
>NA|TRBV4-1|TRBJ1-6|13|TRBD1
CASRDRGDSPLHF
TGCGCCAGCCGGGACAGGGGGGATTCACCCCTCCACTTT
>NA|TRBV6-5|TRBJ2-7|17|TRBD1
CASSFGTGGALAYEQYF
TGTGCCAGCAGTTTCGGGACAGGGGGCGCCTTGGCCTACGAGCAGTACTTC
>once|TRBV27|TRBJ2-7|15|TRBD2
CASSLEAGGYYEQYF
TGTGCCAGCAGTTTAGAAGCGGGGGGCTACTACGAGCAGTACTTC
>NA|TRBV7-3|TRBJ2-5|15|TRBD2
CASSFGLAGRETQYF
TGTGCCAGCAGCTTCGGCCTAGCGGGTAGGGAGACCCAGTACTTC
>NA|TRBV24-1|TRBJ2-7|12|NA
CATPLGIHEQYF
TGTGCCACCCCTCTGGGTATCCACGAGCAGTACTTC
>NA|TRBV3-1|TRBJ2-5|18|NA
CASSQGGWDTSAGETQYF
TGTGCCAGCAGCCAAGGGGGTTGGGACACTTCGGCAGGAGAGACCCAGTACTTC
>NA|TRBV7-9|TRBJ1-5|14|NA
CASSPRDSDQPQHF
TGTGCCAGCAGCCCCCGGGACTCCGATCAGCCCCAGCATTTT
>NA|TRBV6-1|TRBJ1-4|14|NA
CASRPQPTNEKLFF
TGTGCCAGCAGGCCACAGCCAACTAATGAAAAACTGTTTTTT
>NA|TRBV29-1|TRBJ1-4|12|NA
CSAAEGFEKLFF
TGCAGCGCTGCAGAGGGCTTTGAAAAACTGTTTTTT
>NA|TRBV7-3|TRBJ2-2|15|TRBD2
CASRLSGGNTGELFF
TGTGCCAGCAGGTTAAGCGGGGGGAACACCGGGGAGCTGTTTTTT
>NA|TRBV6-5|TRBJ1-5|13|NA
CASSRGAGQPQHF
TGTGCCAGCAGCCGAGGGGCCGGCCAGCCCCAGCATTTT
>NA|TRBV20-1|TRBJ2-1|10|NA
CSAQDKGQFF
TGCAGTGCTCAGGACAAAGGGCAGTTCTTC
>NA|TRBV4-1|TRBJ1-1|14|NA
CASRGGAVGTEAFF
TGCGCCAGCCGCGGGGGGGCGGTGGGCACTGAAGCTTTCTTT
>NA|TRBV6-5|TRBJ1-2|15|TRBD1
CASSSSTGAINGYTF
TGTGCCAGCAGTTCGTCAACAGGGGCGATTAATGGCTACACCTTC
>NA|TRBV27|TRBJ2-5|17|TRBD2
CASSPAGLAGAQETQYF
TGTGCCAGCAGTCCAGCTGGACTAGCGGGTGCTCAAGAGACCCAGTACTTC
>NA|TRBV11-2|TRBJ1-2|14|NA
CASSQLSRGGGYTF
TGTGCCAGCAGCCAACTTTCCCGGGGTGGCGGCTACACCTTC
>NA|TRBV9|TRBJ2-5|13|NA
CASSPGPGVAQYF
TGTGCCAGCAGCCCCGGGCCCGGGGTGGCCCAGTACTTC
>NA|TRBV30|TRBJ2-7|14|NA
CAWSVRPTAYEQYF
TGTGCCTGGAGTGTACGGCCTACCGCCTACGAGCAGTACTTC
>NA|TRBV12-3/TRBV12-4|TRBJ2-7|11|NA
CASSILGEQYF
TGTGCCAGCAGCATCCTGGGGGAGCAGTACTTC
>NA|TRBV12-5|TRBJ2-3|17|TRBD2
CASGLSVSGGGTDTQYF
TGTGCTAGTGGTTTGTCAGTAAGCGGGGGGGGTACAGATACGCAGTATTTT
>NA|TRBV29-1|TRBJ2-1|12|NA
CSVEEAYNEQFF
TGCAGCGTTGAGGAAGCATACAATGAGCAGTTCTTC
>NA|TRBV6-5|TRBJ1-1|14|TRBD1
CASSYTGDRTEAFF
TGTGCCAGCAGTTACACCGGGGACAGGACTGAAGCTTTCTTT
>few|TRBV7-9|TRBJ1-1|14|NA
CASSLDRARTEAFF
TGTGCCAGCAGCTTAGACAGGGCGAGGACTGAAGCTTTCTTT
>NA|TRBV13|TRBJ2-5|16|TRBD2
CASSLGLAVTQETQYF
TGTGCCAGCAGCTTGGGACTAGCGGTCACCCAAGAGACCCAGTACTTC
>once|TRBV29-1|TRBJ1-2|13|TRBD1
CSAHSGTGFVYTF
TGCAGCGCCCATTCCGGGACAGGGTTTGTCTACACCTTC
>NA|TRBV3-1|TRBJ1-1|13|NA
CASSQIVSTEAFF
TGTGCCAGCAGCCAAATAGTGAGCACTGAAGCTTTCTTT
>NA|TRBV7-9|TRBJ2-1|15|TRBD2
CASSTRGLAGDEQFF
TGTGCCAGCAGCACCCGAGGACTAGCGGGGGATGAGCAGTTCTTC
>NA|TRBV15|TRBJ1-5|17|TRBD1
CATSPTGEWGGNQPQHF
TGTGCCACCAGCCCGACAGGGGAGTGGGGTGGCAATCAGCCCCAGCATTTT
>NA|TRBV5-1|TRBJ2-3|14|NA
CASSFGGYTDTQYF
TGCGCCAGCAGCTTTGGGGGGTACACAGATACGCAGTATTTT
>NA|TRBV5-1|TRBJ2-7|13|NA
CASSLVSLHEQYF
TGCGCCAGCAGCTTGGTTTCTCTCCACGAGCAGTACTTC
>once|TRBV7-9|TRBJ1-6|14|NA
CASSPDGYGSPLHF
TGTGCCAGCAGCCCCGATGGTTACGGTTCACCCCTCCACTTT
>NA|TRBV7-3|TRBJ2-1|14|TRBD1
CASSSGTGLNEQFF
TGTGCCAGCAGCTCAGGGACAGGGTTAAATGAGCAGTTCTTC
>NA|TRBV12-3/TRBV12-4|TRBJ2-3|15|TRBD1
CASTPGTVATDTQYF
TGTGCCAGCACCCCCGGGACAGTCGCCACAGATACGCAGTATTTT
>NA|TRBV5-1|TRBJ2-7|15|NA
CASSWGTQSSYEQYF
TGCGCCAGCAGCTGGGGAACACAGAGCTCCTACGAGCAGTACTTC
>NA|TRBV20-1|TRBJ2-1|14|TRBD1
CSAQRDRGYNEQFF
TGCAGTGCGCAGCGGGACAGGGGATACAATGAGCAGTTCTTC
>NA|TRBV3-1|TRBJ1-2|12|NA
CASSQGWAGYTF
TGTGCCAGCAGCCAAGGCTGGGCTGGCTACACCTTC
>NA|TRBV10-2|TRBJ2-3|13|TRBD1
CATMDRLKDTQYF
TGCGCCACCATGGACAGGTTGAAAGATACGCAGTATTTT
>NA|TRBV19|TRBJ2-3|14|NA
CASRILASTDTQYF
TGTGCCAGCAGAATCCTCGCTAGCACAGATACGCAGTATTTT
>NA|TRBV6-5|TRBJ2-5|15|TRBD2
CASSSSGDMWETQYF
TGTGCCAGCAGTTCGAGCGGGGATATGTGGGAGACCCAGTACTTC
>NA|TRBV7-9|TRBJ1-1|13|NA
CASSSTWVTEAFF
TGTGCCAGCAGCTCCACATGGGTAACTGAAGCTTTCTTT